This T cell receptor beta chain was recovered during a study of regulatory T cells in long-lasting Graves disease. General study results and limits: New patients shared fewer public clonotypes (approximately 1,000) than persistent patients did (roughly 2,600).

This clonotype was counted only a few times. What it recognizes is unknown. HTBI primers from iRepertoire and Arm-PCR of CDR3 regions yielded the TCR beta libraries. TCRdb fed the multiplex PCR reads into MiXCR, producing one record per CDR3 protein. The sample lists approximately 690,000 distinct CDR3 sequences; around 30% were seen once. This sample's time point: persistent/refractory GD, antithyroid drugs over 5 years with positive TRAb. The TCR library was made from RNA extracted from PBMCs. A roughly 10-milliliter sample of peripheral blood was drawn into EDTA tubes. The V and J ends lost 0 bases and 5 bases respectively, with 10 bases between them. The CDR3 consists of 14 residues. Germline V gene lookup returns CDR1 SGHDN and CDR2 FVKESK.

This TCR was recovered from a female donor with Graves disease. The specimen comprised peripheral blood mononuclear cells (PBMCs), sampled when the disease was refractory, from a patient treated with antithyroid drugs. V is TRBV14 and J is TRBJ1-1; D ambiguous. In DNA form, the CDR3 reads TGTGCCAGCAGCCAAGATCTTAAGGTGACTGAAGCTTTCTTT. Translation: CASSQDLKVTEAFF.